This T cell receptor (beta chain) was found in a study of T cell responses to AZD1222 COVID-19 vaccine. Regarding the study as a whole: Rises in breadth and depth of Spike-specific TCRs came after two AZD1222 doses. After the peak T cell response, and only then, were repertoires sampled. Donor demographics were predominantly white British with a female majority; clonal diversity may be underestimated.

As for this clone: The antigen is undetermined.

Sequencing was performed with immunoSEQ multiplex PCR; in TCRdb, only in-frame clones are kept and a portion is missing. The sample holds some 91,000 clones; 75% to 90% are singletons and the top ten take under 2.5%. This CDR3 has 15 amino acids. Germline values: CDR1 SGHRS, CDR2 YFSETQ. The junction had 6 bases not matched to a gene; V was cut back by 0 bases and J by 6 bases. This TCR was sampled from an adult in good health. The chain combines TRBV5-1 with TRBJ1-2; 9 bases fit TRBD1. The sample here was peripheral blood, taken on day 0 of AZD1222 vaccination. CDR3 nucleotide sequence: TGCGCCAGCAGCTTGGGCCGGGACAGGGACGATGGCTACACCTTC. Its translation is CASSLGRDRDDGYTF.